The clone carrying this T cell receptor beta chain was seen a handful of times. No antigen is known for it. This specimen comes from a study of post-analysis software for immune sequencing data. Study-level points and caveats: Compared with controls, patients had more of about 5 TRBV segments, including TRBV5-6, TRBV5-1 and TRBV20-1. The F measure placed samples prepared in the same batch into strongly shared clusters. Normalized Chao1 diversity was significantly reduced in patients versus controls.

This CDR3 spans 13 amino acids. Germline V gene data show CDR1 as DFQATT and CDR2 as SNEGSKA (reference sequence). V dropped 0 bases and J dropped 0 bases, with 6 bases sitting between them. Every TCR beta cDNA library bore unique molecular identifiers. A population of 1 to 10 million T cells gave rise to about half a million cDNA molecules. TCRdb called the PCR reads again in MiXCR, with one record for every CDR3 protein. This sample has 450,000 to 650,000 distinct CDR3 sequences, with about 44% found just once. The clonotype originates from a girl aged 5 to 17 with multiple sclerosis. The chain is built from TRBV20-1 and TRBJ2-7, with unresolved D. The sequenced sample consisted of blood. Here the CDR3 DNA reads TGCAGTGCTAGAGATCTGGGCTCCTACGAGCAGTACTTC. Amino acid sequence: CSARDLGSYEQYF.